Listed here are 8 T cell receptor beta chains from one sample, sequenced in a study of beta chain features in type 1 diabetes. Their antigens are not known. The authors reverse transcribed all of the isolated RNA, so sequencing captured expressed TCRB transcripts. TCRdb keeps only in-frame clones here, not all; method: immunoSEQ multiplex PCR. The sample yields about 120,000 clones, roughly 15% seen once. General study results and limits: All four CD4+ subsets from Type 1 diabetes patients carried moderately but significantly shorter TCRB CDR3s.

Source material: central memory CD4+ T cells from blood. These receptors all come from a man aged 25 to 40 with type 1 diabetes.

The gene calls are TRBV25-1 and TRBJ2-7, with D unresolved. The V gene lost 4 bases and the J gene lost 4 bases, with 2 bases spanning the gap. Germline CDR1 reads MGHDK; CDR2 reads SYGVNS. CDR3 length equals 10 residues. Here the CDR3 DNA reads TGTGCCAGCAGTGGGTACGAGCAGTACTTC. Amino acid sequence: CASSGYEQYF.

This clone was observed a few times. The rearrangement uses TRBV9 and TRBJ2-3; 8 bases agree with TRBD2. This CDR3 comprises 14 residues. Per the germline V gene, CDR1 is SGDLS and CDR2 is YYNGEE. Trimming at V came to 1 base and at J to 4 bases, leaving 2 bases not matched to a gene. Here the CDR3 DNA reads TGTGCCAGCAGCGTAAGTAGCGGGGCAGATACGCAGTATTTT. Encoded protein: CASSVSSGADTQYF.

This clone was counted a few times. CDR3 in amino acids: CASSQDPGEETQYF. DNA of the CDR3: TGTGCCAGCAGCCAAGATCCAGGGGAGGAGACCCAGTACTTC. The chain joins TRBV4-2 to TRBJ2-5; TRBD1 is a possible D gene (6 bases). The germline V gene encodes CDR1 LGHNA and CDR2 YNFKEQ. This CDR3 contains 14 residues. V was pared by 0 bases and J by 5 bases, with 10 bases between.

This clone occurred a few times. The J gene is TRBJ1-6, the V gene TRBV28; TRBD1 matches at 7 bases. The J segment lost 6 bases and the V segment lost 7 bases, leaving 6 bases of the junction unmatched. This CDR3 has 14 residues. Germline CDR1 reads MDHEN; CDR2 reads SYDVKM. This chain's CDR3 is CASILRQGNSPLHF. The CDR3 bases are TGTGCCAGCATTCTCAGACAGGGTAATTCACCCCTCCACTTT. The complete variable domain, with remaining parts taken from reference TRBV28 and TRBJ1-6, reads DVKVTQSSRYLVKRTGEKVFLECVQDMDHENMFWYRQDPGLGLRLIYFSYDVKMKEKGDIPEGYSVSREKKERFSLILESASTNQTSMYLCASILRQGNSPLHFGNGTRLTVT.

The chain joins TRBV29-1 to TRBJ2-1, with D possibly TRBD2 on 6 matching bases. The CDR3 covers 16 residues. V gave up 6 bases and J gave up 6 bases, with 24 bases separating them. Germline V CDR1 and CDR2: SQVTM, ANQGSEA. This CDR3 reads CSVPLGRSSGSNEQFF. DNA for the CDR3: TGCAGCGTCCCATTAGGGAGGTCGTCGGGTTCCAATGAGCAGTTCTTC.

This clone was picked up a small number of times. This sample also contains other DNA sequences that code for the same CDR3. This chain connects TRBV7-2 to TRBJ2-5, with a weak D call TRBD2 (6 bases). Germline values: CDR1 SGHTA, CDR2 FQGNSA. This CDR3 has 12 amino acids. Trimming took off 5 bases at V and 9 bases at J, with 13 bases between the two ends. This CDR3 reads CASSRDRRAQYF. In DNA form, the CDR3 reads TGTGCCAGCAGCCGGGACCGGAGGGCCCAGTACTTC.

The V and J genes are TRBV29-1 and TRBJ2-7; D is possibly TRBD2 (6 bases). This CDR3 spans 13 amino acids. CDR1 and CDR2 from the germline V gene are SQVTM and ANQGSEA. V was pared by 6 bases and J by 4 bases, with 16 bases between. The CDR3 sequence: CSVALGRGYEQYF. As DNA, the CDR3 is TGCAGCGTCGCCCTCGGGCGGGGTTACGAGCAGTACTTC.

The V call is TRBV4-3, the J call TRBJ2-3; 12 bases are a match to TRBD2. The CDR3 totals 17 residues. Germline CDR1 LGHNA, CDR2 YSLEER. The ends lost 0 bases at V and 7 bases at J; junction bases unmatched: 8. The CDR3 sequence is CASSQDLAGGLPNTQYF. The CDR3 nucleotides are TGCGCCAGCAGCCAAGATCTAGCGGGGGGGCTACCGAATACGCAGTATTTT.